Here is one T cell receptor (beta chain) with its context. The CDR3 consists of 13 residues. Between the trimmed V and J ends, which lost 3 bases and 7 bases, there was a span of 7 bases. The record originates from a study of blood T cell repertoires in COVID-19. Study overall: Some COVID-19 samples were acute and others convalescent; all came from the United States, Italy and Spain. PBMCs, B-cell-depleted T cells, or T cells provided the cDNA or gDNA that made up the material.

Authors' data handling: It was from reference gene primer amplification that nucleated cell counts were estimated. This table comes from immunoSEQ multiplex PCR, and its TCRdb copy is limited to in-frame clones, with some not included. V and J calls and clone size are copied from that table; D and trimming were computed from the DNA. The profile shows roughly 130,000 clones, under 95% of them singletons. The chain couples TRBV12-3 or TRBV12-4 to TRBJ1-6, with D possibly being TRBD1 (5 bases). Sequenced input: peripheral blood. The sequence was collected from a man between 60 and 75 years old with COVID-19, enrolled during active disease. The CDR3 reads CASSFSGNSPLHF. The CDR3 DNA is TGTGCCAGCAGTTTTTCAGGGAATTCACCCCTCCACTTT.